This passage covers 7 T cell receptor beta chains from one sample sequenced in a study of blood T cell repertoires in COVID-19. Generated by immunoSEQ multiplex PCR, the TCRdb table keeps only in-frame clones and is missing some. The sample records approximately 89,000 clones, approximately 80% being singletons. The sequenced sample was peripheral blood. These receptor sequences come from a human donor in a cohort sampled during active COVID-19.

This chain connects TRBV9 to TRBJ1-5, with no clear D. This CDR3 is built from 13 residues. Per the germline V gene, CDR1 is SGDLS and CDR2 is YYNGEE. Trimming took 4 bases from V and 5 from J, leaving 10 bases between them. The chain's CDR3 is CASSTSGYQPQHF. CDR3 nucleotides: TGTGCCAGCAGCACCAGTGGTTATCAGCCCCAGCATTTT.

The chain joins TRBV11-3 to TRBJ2-2, with a tentative D call TRBD2 (7 bases). There are 15 residues in the CDR3. Germline V gene lookup returns CDR1 SGHNT and CDR2 YENEEA. Trimming took off 6 bases at V and 4 bases at J, with 15 bases between the two ends. The CDR3 DNA follows: TGTGCCAGCAGGGAAGGGGGGGTTGGCACCGGGGAGCTGTTTTTT. Amino acids: CASREGGVGTGELFF. Full variable domain (rest looked up from reference TRBV11-3 and TRBJ2-2): EAGVVQSPRYKIIEKKQPVAFWCNPISGHNTLYWYLQNLGQGPELLIRYENEEAVDDSQLPKDRFSAERLKGVDSTLKIQPAELGDSAVYLCASREGGVGTGELFFGEGSRLTVL.

The J gene is TRBJ1-5, the V gene TRBV28; 10 bases line up with TRBD1. J lost 5 bases, V lost 3 bases, and 4 bases had no gene match. The CDR3 is 15 amino acids. Germline CDR1 reads MDHEN; CDR2 reads SYDVKM. The CDR3 is CASSLTGGDYQPQHF. The CDR3 DNA reads TGTGCCAGCAGTTTGACAGGGGGCGATTATCAGCCCCAGCATTTT.

This chain joins TRBV20-1 and TRBJ1-1; D possibly corresponds to TRBD1 (6 bases). The CDR3 has 11 amino acids. In germline, CDR1 is DFQATT, CDR2 SNEGSKA (reference sequence). Trimming stripped 2 bases from V and 13 bases from J, with 14 bases between. CDR3 nucleotides: TGCAGTGCTAGAAGGGACACCCCTAATTTCTTT. This gives the protein CSARRDTPNFF.

The chain has TRBV2 and TRBJ1-1, with TRBD1 identical over 10 bases. The CDR3 contains 17 residues. V lost 6 bases and J lost 6; bases outside the gene matches: 16. CDR1 and CDR2 (germline): SNHLY, FYNNEI. The CDR3 DNA follows: TGTGCCAGCAGCCTTACTCGAGACAGGGGGCTGGGGGCTGAAGCTTTCTTT. Its protein product is CASSLTRDRGLGAEAFF.

The rearrangement joins TRBV5-1 to TRBJ2-1, with 8 bases that match TRBD1. CDR1 and CDR2 (germline): SGHRS, YFSETQ. This CDR3 has 16 amino acids. V shed 4 bases, J shed 4 bases, and the junction held 10 bases outside the gene matches. CDR3 region: CASSDRTGNIYNEQFF. The CDR3 DNA follows: TGCGCCAGCAGCGACCGGACAGGGAATATTTACAATGAGCAGTTCTTC.

This clone was seen just once. V is TRBV6-5 and J is TRBJ2-5, with 10 bases that match TRBD2. Germline lookup yields CDR1 MNHEY and CDR2 SVGAGI. The CDR3 runs to 16 residues. With 0 bases clipped from V and 7 bases from J, the junction kept 8 bases outside the gene matches. CDR3 in amino acids: CASSYSTGTSAGTQYF. CDR3 bases: TGTGCCAGCAGTTACTCCACCGGGACTAGCGCAGGGACCCAGTACTTC.